The sequence of this TCR beta chain was determined in a study of T-cell reconstitution after alpha-beta-depleted transplantation in children. At least ten counts were recorded for this clonotype. Its antigen is undetermined. Study results and limitations: Diversity of TCRbeta at day 60 was high in some patients, arising from surviving recipient T cells and thymic progenitors. Alpha-beta T cells about two months after transplant reportedly derived from several hundred expanded graft clones. From newly produced T cells came most of the T-cell counts and diversity one year after transplant.

During its preparation, the TCRbeta library received unique molecular identifiers. Using its own MiXCR run on the PCR reads, TCRdb lists one record per CDR3 protein. The data contain 130,000 or so distinct CDR3 sequences, 8% to 10% of them singletons. This specimen consisted of PBMCs, mostly from graft donor cells, obtained 180 days after TCRalphabeta/CD19-depleted stem cell transplant. The receptor's source is a girl under three years old who had a stem cell transplant for combined immunodeficiency, so the T cells may come from the graft donor.

The CDR3: CASSPPKGFSGANVLTF. DNA for the CDR3: TGTGCCAGCTCACCACCGAAAGGGTTCTCTGGGGCCAACGTCCTGACTTTC. The chain employs TRBV18 and TRBJ2-6; the D is unclear. This CDR3 contains 17 residues. V was trimmed by 0 bases and J by 0 bases, leaving 9 bases between them. Germline values: CDR1 KGHSH, CDR2 LQKENI.